This T cell receptor beta chain was identified during a study of vaccination effects on CD4 cells after COVID-19. Whole-study findings and limits: Infection- and vaccine-induced clones contracted markedly late after vaccination.

Peptide-pool stimulation followed by sequencing identified expanded antigen-specific CD4+ clonotypes in the ViraFEST assay. When ten to eleven days of culture had elapsed, CD4+ T cells were isolated. TCRdb's table, derived via immunoSEQ multiplex PCR, lists solely in-frame clones and lacks some. This sample yields some 15,000 clones, of which less than 85% are seen a single time; under 30% belongs to the top ten. Trimming removed 3 bases from V and 2 bases from J, with 20 bases in between. Per the germline V gene, CDR1 is LNHDA and CDR2 is SQIVND (reference sequence). CDR3 length: 18 amino acids. For this clone: Its antigen remains unidentified.

The source material was CD4+ T cells from PBMCs cultured with HCoV-229E spike peptides, sampled before COVID-19 vaccination. The source is a human donor who received a COVID-19 vaccine. This chain links TRBV19 with TRBJ2-4; perhaps TRBD2 as D (5 bases). Written as DNA, the CDR3 is TGTGCCAGTAGTATGTCGAATCGGGGTTTCGGGACCAAAAACATTCAGTACTTC. Translation gives CASSMSNRGFGTKNIQYF. Full variable domain (outside the CDR3, taken from reference TRBV19 and TRBJ2-4): DGGITQSPKYLFRKEGQNVTLSCEQNLNHDAMYWYRQDPGQGLRLIYYSQIVNDFQKGDIAEGYSVSREKKESFPLTVTSAQKNPTAFYLCASSMSNRGFGTKNIQYFGAGTRLSVL.